This passage covers 21 T cell receptor beta chains from one sample sequenced in a study of cytomegalovirus exposure and HLA in healthy donors (dated by TCRdb to 2017 to 2019). Receptor amplification or capture employed the immunoSEQ multiplex PCR assay. TCRdb re-hosts the immuneACCESS table, in-frame sequences only. Its copies lack some clones; in the studies checked, an unresolved V gene accounts for under half of them, and the cause for the rest is not known. This sample gives about 72,000 clones in total; around 94% of them show up just once. The ten largest clones represent 0.55% to 0.65% of the sample. Source material: PBMCs. The origin of the receptors is a woman between 18 and 30 years old in good health and CMV-seronegative.

The chain uses TRBV19 and TRBJ2-1; perhaps TRBD1 as D (6 bases). The CDR3 is 18 residues long. Trimming took off 3 bases at V and 8 bases at J, with 26 bases between the two ends. Germline V CDR1 and CDR2: LNHDA, SQIVND (reference sequence). In DNA, the CDR3 is TGTGCCAGTAGTATCCTTGGGGTTAGGCCTCGGACAGATCATGAGCAGTTCTTC. The encoded protein is CASSILGVRPRTDHEQFF.

The CDR3 nucleotides read TGTGCCAGCAGCTTACAGGGGGCTTTGAACAATGAGCAGTTCTTC. It encodes CASSLQGALNNEQFF. The chain combines TRBV7-2 with TRBJ2-1; 8 bases agree with TRBD1. Germline CDR1 is SGHTA and CDR2 is FQGNSA. This CDR3 has 15 amino acids. Trimming removed 2 bases from V and 5 bases from J; junction bases left unmatched: 5.

V is TRBV7-9 and J is TRBJ1-4; the D gene is possibly TRBD1 (6 bases). V was shortened by 2 bases and J by 3 bases, with 10 bases between the two germline ends. Looked up from germline, CDR1 is SEHNR and CDR2 is FQNEAQ (reference sequence). There are 15 residues in the CDR3. CDR3 loop: CASSLYTGPNEKLFF. DNA for the CDR3: TGTGCCAGCAGCTTATATACAGGGCCTAATGAAAAACTGTTTTTT. Using reference TRBV7-9 and TRBJ1-4 for the parts outside the CDR3, the full variable domain is DTGVSQNPRHKITKRGQNVTFRCDPISEHNRLYWYRQTLGQGPEFLTYFQNEAQLEKSRLLSDRFSAERPKGSFSTLEIQRTEQGDSAMYLCASSLYTGPNEKLFFGSGTQLSVL.

The CDR3 nucleotides are TGTGCCAGCAGTGGGGACAGCTCTGGAAACACCATATATTTT. Protein product: CASSGDSSGNTIYF. The V call is TRBV2, the J call TRBJ1-3, with TRBD1 identical over 7 bases. V lost 4 bases, J lost 0 bases, and 0 bases stayed unmatched. The CDR3 length is 14 residues. CDR1 is SNHLY and CDR2 is FYNNEI in the germline V gene.

The chain couples TRBV5-6 to TRBJ1-5; D unresolved. Germline CDR1 SGHDT, CDR2 YYEEEE. Trimming shortened V by 4 bases and J by 1 base, and 9 bases separated the two germline ends. The CDR3 consists of 14 residues. The CDR3 DNA reads as TGTGCCAGCAGCCAATGGCAAAGCAATCAGCCCCAGCATTTT. Its translation is CASSQWQSNQPQHF.

This chain connects TRBV19 to TRBJ1-6; 8 nucleotides line up with TRBD1. V shed 3 bases, J shed 9 bases, and the junction held 4 bases outside the gene matches. The CDR3 consists of 14 residues. The germline V gene encodes CDR1 LNHDA and CDR2 SQIVND (reference sequence). In nucleotides, the CDR3 is TGTGCCAGTAGTATCAGGGGGCCCTCTTCACCCCTCCACTTT. This encodes CASSIRGPSSPLHF.

The V gene is TRBV7-2, the J gene TRBJ1-2; TRBD1 aligns across 10 bases. CDR3 length equals 14 residues. Germline CDR1 is SGHTA and CDR2 is FQGNSA. The V gene end was trimmed by 4 bases and the J gene end by 8 bases; junction bases not matched to a gene: 7. CDR3 bases: TGTGCCAGCAGCTCACAGACAGGGGGCATAGGCTACACCTTC. Residues: CASSSQTGGIGYTF.

The J gene is TRBJ2-1, the V gene TRBV7-3; 10 nucleotides align to TRBD2. The germline V gene encodes CDR1 SGHTA and CDR2 FQGTGA. This CDR3 contains 14 residues. J lost 7 bases, V lost 2 bases, and 2 bases had no gene match. CDR3 sequence (DNA): TGTGCCAGCAGCTTAGGTAGCGGGGGGAATGAGCAGTTCTTC. This translates into CASSLGSGGNEQFF. Supplemented by reference TRBV7-3 and TRBJ2-1, the full variable domain reads GAGVSQTPSNKVTEKGKYVELRCDPISGHTALYWYRQSLGQGPEFLIYFQGTGAADDSGLPNDRFFAVRPEGSVSTLKIQRTERGDSAVYLCASSLGSGGNEQFFGPGTRLTVL.

The rearrangement uses TRBV9 and TRBJ2-7, with TRBD1 identical over 12 bases. Trimming at V came to 4 bases and at J to 8 bases, leaving 10 bases not matched to a gene. Germline-derived CDR1 and CDR2 are SGDLS and YYNGEE. The CDR3 contains 15 residues. CDR3 coding DNA: TGTGCCAGCAGCTACACCGGGACAGGGGGCATTAAGCAGTACTTC. This encodes CASSYTGTGGIKQYF.

This clone appeared once. The rearrangement links TRBV19 to TRBJ2-7; the match to TRBD1 covers 7 bases. J was trimmed by 3 bases and V by 5 bases; bases with no gene match: 7. Looked up from germline, CDR1 is LNHDA and CDR2 is SQIVND (reference sequence). CDR3 length equals 14 residues. The CDR3 coding sequence is TGTGCCAGTAGTTATCAGGGGGTCAACTACGAGCAGTACTTC. Translating it yields CASSYQGVNYEQYF.

The V gene is TRBV19, the J gene TRBJ1-1; D is uncertain. Trimming cost V 5 bases and J 2 bases, with 15 bases left between them. The CDR3 totals 15 residues. CDR1 LNHDA and CDR2 SQIVND come from the germline V gene (reference sequence). The CDR3 region has the DNA TGTGCCAGTAGTGCCCTGGCAGGTATTAACACTGAAGCTTTCTTT. Its translation is CASSALAGINTEAFF. Complete variable domain (other parts from reference TRBV19 and TRBJ1-1): DGGITQSPKYLFRKEGQNVTLSCEQNLNHDAMYWYRQDPGQGLRLIYYSQIVNDFQKGDIAEGYSVSREKKESFPLTVTSAQKNPTAFYLCASSALAGINTEAFFGQGTRLTVV.

Regarding this clone: The junction differs from germline at one of its ends, possibly a read error. The chain employs TRBV11-3 and TRBJ2-4; D not resolved. The CDR3 sequence is 9 residues long. Germline CDR1 SGHNT, CDR2 YENEEA. CDR3 DNA sequence: TGTGCCAGCAGGTTGAGGAGCCTCTTC. It is translated as CASRLRSLF.

The chain combines TRBV5-8 with TRBJ1-1; 7 nucleotides agree with TRBD1. The J segment lost 1 base and the V segment lost 2 bases, leaving 8 bases of the junction unmatched. This CDR3 spans 16 amino acids. From germline, CDR1 is SGHTS and CDR2 YDEGEE. Here the CDR3 reads CASSFLGGGKNTEAFF. DNA of the CDR3: TGTGCCAGCAGCTTTCTCGGAGGGGGCAAGAACACTGAAGCTTTCTTT.

The chain has TRBV7-2 and TRBJ1-1; 12 bases match TRBD1. With 5 bases clipped from V and 6 bases from J, the junction kept 10 bases outside the gene matches. This CDR3 contains 16 residues. Germline loops: CDR1 SGHTA, CDR2 FQGNSA. The CDR3: CASSVGTGGKWAEAFF. The DNA of the CDR3 is TGTGCCAGCAGCGTCGGGACAGGGGGCAAATGGGCTGAAGCTTTCTTT. Looking up the rest from reference TRBV7-2 and TRBJ1-1 gives the full variable domain: GAGVSQSPSNKVTEKGKDVELRCDPISGHTALYWYRQSLGQGLEFLIYFQGNSAPDKSGLPSDRFSAERTGGSVSTLTIQRTQQEDSAVYLCASSVGTGGKWAEAFFGQGTRLTVV.

The rearrangement joins TRBV6-1 to TRBJ2-7, with D possibly TRBD1 on 6 matching bases. V lost 7 bases to trimming and J lost 2 bases, with 15 bases between them. The CDR3 consists of 14 residues. CDR1 is MNHNS and CDR2 is SASEGT in the germline V gene. The CDR3 is CASIHREPPYEQYF. The CDR3 DNA is TGTGCCAGCATCCACAGGGAGCCACCCTACGAGCAGTACTTC.

The CDR3 bases are TGTGCCAGCAGTTCCGCCGGACAGGGTGGGAATCAGCCCCAGCATTTT. Its translation: CASSSAGQGGNQPQHF. The rearrangement joins TRBV6-6 to TRBJ1-5; 8 positions agree with TRBD1. Germline-derived CDR1 and CDR2 are MNHNY and SVGAGI (reference sequence). CDR3 length: 16 amino acids. V lost 4 bases to trimming and J lost 4 bases; unmatched junction nucleotides: 9.

The chain's CDR3 is CASSYGDRREQYF. CDR3 nucleotides: TGTGCCAGCAGTTACGGTGACAGACGGGAGCAGTACTTC. The chain couples TRBV27 to TRBJ2-7; D is perhaps TRBD1 (5 bases). The CDR3 contains 13 residues. Looked up from germline, CDR1 is MNHEY and CDR2 is SMNVEV (reference sequence). Trimming shortened V by 4 bases and J by 7 bases, and 14 bases separated the two germline ends.

This sequence joins TRBV11-2 and TRBJ1-6; TRBD1 aligns across 10 bases. The germline CDR1 and CDR2 sequences are SGHAT and FQNNGV. CDR3 length: 16 residues. Trimming at V came to 5 bases and at J to 4 bases, leaving 5 bases not matched to a gene. The CDR3: CASSPTDRGYNSPLHF. The CDR3 DNA reads as TGTGCCAGCAGCCCTACGGACAGGGGGTATAATTCACCCCTCCACTTT.

As DNA, the CDR3 is TGTGCCAGCACCCATCCGGGACAGGACAATGAGCAGTTCTTC. It specifies CASTHPGQDNEQFF. V gene TRBV7-9 combines with J gene TRBJ2-1, with 8 positions matching TRBD1. This CDR3 contains 14 residues. V gave up 7 bases and J gave up 5 bases; unmatched junction bases: 7. Germline values: CDR1 SEHNR, CDR2 FQNEAQ (reference sequence).

V usage is TRBV2 and J usage is TRBJ1-2; 7 bases align to TRBD1. Germline CDR1 SNHLY, CDR2 FYNNEI. The CDR3 length is 13 residues. V shed 4 bases, J shed 7 bases, and the junction held 6 bases outside the gene matches. CDR3 sequence: CASSGTGLRGYTF. CDR3 in DNA: TGTGCCAGCAGTGGGACAGGTCTGCGTGGCTACACCTTC.

The gene calls are TRBV9 and TRBJ2-1, with TRBD2 matching 13 bases. The ends lost 3 bases at V and 4 bases at J; junction bases unmatched: 4. The germline gives CDR1 SGDLS, CDR2 YYNGEE. The CDR3 is 16 amino acids. The CDR3 sequence: CASSAGTSGAYNEQFF. The CDR3 nucleotides are TGTGCCAGCAGCGCCGGGACTAGCGGGGCATACAATGAGCAGTTCTTC. The variable domain in full, completed from reference TRBV9 and TRBJ2-1, reads DSGVTQTPKHLITATGQRVTLRCSPRSGDLSVYWYQQSLDQGLQFLIQYYNGEERAKGNILERFSAQQFPDLHSELNLSSLELGDSALYFCASSAGTSGAYNEQFFGPGTRLTVL.